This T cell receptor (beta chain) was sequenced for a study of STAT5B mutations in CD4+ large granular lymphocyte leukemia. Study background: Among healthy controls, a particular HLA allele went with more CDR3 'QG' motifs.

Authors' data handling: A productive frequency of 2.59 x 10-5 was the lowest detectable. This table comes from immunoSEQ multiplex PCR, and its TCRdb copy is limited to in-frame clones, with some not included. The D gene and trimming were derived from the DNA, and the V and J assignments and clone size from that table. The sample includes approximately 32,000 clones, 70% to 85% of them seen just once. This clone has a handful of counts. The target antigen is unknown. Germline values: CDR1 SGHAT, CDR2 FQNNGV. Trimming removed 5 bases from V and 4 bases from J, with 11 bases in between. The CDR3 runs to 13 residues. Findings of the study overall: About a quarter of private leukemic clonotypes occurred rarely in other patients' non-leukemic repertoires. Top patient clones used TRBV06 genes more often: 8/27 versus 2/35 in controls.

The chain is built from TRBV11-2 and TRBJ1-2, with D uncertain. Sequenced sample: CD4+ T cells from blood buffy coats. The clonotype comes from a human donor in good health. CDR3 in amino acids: CASSREAGYGYTF. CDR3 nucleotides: TGTGCCAGCAGCAGAGAGGCAGGCTATGGCTACACCTTC.